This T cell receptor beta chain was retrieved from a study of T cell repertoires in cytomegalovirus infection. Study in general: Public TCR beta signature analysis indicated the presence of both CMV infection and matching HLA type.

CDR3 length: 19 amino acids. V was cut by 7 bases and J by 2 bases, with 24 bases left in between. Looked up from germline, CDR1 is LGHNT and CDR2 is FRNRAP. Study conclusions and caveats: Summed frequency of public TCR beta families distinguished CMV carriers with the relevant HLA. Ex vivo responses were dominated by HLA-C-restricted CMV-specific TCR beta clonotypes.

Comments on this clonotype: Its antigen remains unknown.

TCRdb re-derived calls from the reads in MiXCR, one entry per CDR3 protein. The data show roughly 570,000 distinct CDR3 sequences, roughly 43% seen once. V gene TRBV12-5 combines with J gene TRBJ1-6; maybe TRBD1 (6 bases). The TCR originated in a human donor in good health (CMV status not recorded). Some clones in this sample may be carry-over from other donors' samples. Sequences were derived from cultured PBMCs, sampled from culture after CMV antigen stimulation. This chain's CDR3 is CASDPQGLYGIAYNSPLHF. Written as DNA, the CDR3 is TGTGCTAGTGACCCCCAGGGGCTTTATGGAATAGCCTATAATTCACCCCTCCACTTT.